Sequencing of this T cell receptor (beta chain) was carried out in a study of T cell changes during pregnancy in multiple sclerosis (dated by TCRdb to the late 2010s). For the study in its entirety: In women with multiple sclerosis, the researchers looked at how the T cell repertoire shifted as pregnancy progressed.

The junction shows trimming of 0 bases on V and 7 bases on J, and the gene matches do not reach 3 bases of it. The germline V gene provides CDR1 SGDLS and CDR2 YYNGEE. Reading from cysteine to phenylalanine, the CDR3 counts 13 amino acids. Kept here is only the CDR3 DNA, which spans 39 bases and is read in frame from base 1. The method was the immunoSEQ multiplex PCR assay. Sourced from immuneACCESS, this table was stored by TCRdb with only in-frame sequences that have V and J called. A share of the clones is absent; for the studies checked, an unresolved V gene accounts for under half, and the remainder has no known explanation. The sample table contains under 90,000 clones; only one count was recorded for roughly 94% of them. Roughly 0.9% of the sample is held by the ten biggest clonotypes. Comments on this clone: Its antigen is still unknown. Base qualities are not provided; no much larger clone lies one nucleotide away.

The receptor was derived from a female donor in good health, enrolled as a control in a pregnancy study. Specimen: peripheral blood, collected in the second trimester of pregnancy. The V and J segments used are TRBV9 and TRBJ2-7, and TRBD2 matches 8 of the central bases. The DNA sequence is as follows: TGTGCCAGCAGCGTAGGGGCGGGGGGAGAGCAGTACTTC. Its amino acids are CASSVGAGGEQYF.